The 21 T cell receptor beta chains in this list originate from one sample, sequenced in a study of T cell responses to AZD1222 COVID-19 vaccine. Using immunoSEQ multiplex PCR, the repertoire was profiled, and TCRdb retains in-frame clones only, with some absent. This table holds about 130,000 clones, about 88% found once. Here the sequenced sample was peripheral blood, taken on day 0 of AZD1222 vaccination. These receptors originate from an adult in good health.

This clone was observed a handful of times. The chain has TRBV20-1 and TRBJ1-2; D ambiguous. The V gene lost 3 bases and the J gene lost 3 bases, with 17 bases spanning the gap. The length of the CDR3 is 15 residues. The V gene's germline CDR1 is DFQATT and CDR2 SNEGSKA (reference sequence). The DNA for the CDR3 is TGCAGTGCTAGTCCGGGAATCCCCTCGGACTATGGCTACACCTTC. Translation gives CSASPGIPSDYGYTF.

The V gene is TRBV30, the J gene TRBJ1-2, with TRBD1 identical over 7 bases. Germline lookup yields CDR1 GTSNPN and CDR2 SVGIG (reference sequence). This CDR3 is built from 13 residues. V was clipped by 4 bases and J by 7 bases; unmatched bases: 9. CDR3 protein: CAWNRRGPAGYTF. The CDR3 DNA sequence: TGTGCCTGGAATCGTAGGGGGCCGGCTGGCTACACCTTC.

This sequence joins TRBV5-1 and TRBJ1-4; TRBD1 aligns across 9 bases. Trimming removed 0 bases from V and 8 bases from J; junction bases left unmatched: 2. Germline-derived CDR1 and CDR2 are SGHRS and YFSETQ. The CDR3 runs 14 residues. The DNA of the CDR3 is TGCGCCAGCAGCTTGGGGACAGGGGCAGAAAAACTGTTTTTT. This codes for CASSLGTGAEKLFF.

This chain uses TRBV25-1 with TRBJ2-7; 10 bases are shared with TRBD1. This CDR3 is built from 15 residues. The V and J ends lost 5 bases and 5 bases, in that order; junction bases with no gene match: 9. Germline CDR1 is MGHDK and CDR2 is SYGVNS. The chain's CDR3 is CASSKNRDRGNEQYF. For the CDR3, the DNA is TGTGCCAGCAGTAAGAACCGGGACAGGGGCAACGAGCAGTACTTC.

The CDR3 protein is CASSIGGDGNTIYF. The CDR3 nucleotides are TGTGCCAGCAGCATAGGGGGTGACGGAAACACCATATATTTT. The chain couples TRBV7-9 to TRBJ1-3; TRBD1 might be the D (6 bases). CDR1 is SEHNR and CDR2 is FQNEAQ in the germline V gene (reference sequence). The CDR3 spans 14 residues. V was trimmed by 5 bases and J by 4 bases, leaving 12 bases between them.

The CDR3 reads CASSFAESEAFF. CDR3 nucleotides: TGTGCCAGCAGTTTCGCGGAATCTGAAGCTTTCTTT. The genes are TRBV12-3 or TRBV12-4 and TRBJ1-1; D call uncertain. The CDR3 is 12 residues long. Trimming shortened V by 3 bases and J by 6 bases, and 8 bases separated the two germline ends.

The count of this clone is one. The rearrangement links TRBV19 to TRBJ2-7, with D possibly being TRBD1 (7 bases). Per germline, CDR1 LNHDA and CDR2 SQIVND (reference sequence). The CDR3 sequence is 14 residues long. Trimming shortened V by 7 bases and J by 1 base, and 14 bases separated the two germline ends. The CDR3 sequence: CASKGGTESYEQYF. CDR3 in DNA: TGTGCCAGTAAAGGCGGGACAGAATCCTACGAGCAGTACTTC.

The rearrangement links TRBV5-6 to TRBJ2-5, with D unresolved. Germline V CDR1 and CDR2: SGHDT, YYEEEE. V was clipped by 6 bases and J by 9 bases, with 15 bases between them. This CDR3 is 12 amino acids long. Here the CDR3 reads CASTAPSRAQYF. The CDR3 DNA sequence: TGTGCCAGCACAGCTCCCTCTCGGGCCCAGTACTTC.

J is TRBJ1-2 and V is TRBV10-3; no reliable D call. V lost 0 bases and J lost 2, with 13 bases in between. The CDR3 consists of 16 residues. CDR1 and CDR2 from the germline V gene are ENHRY and SYGVKD. CDR3 amino acids: CAISESRGGRNYGYTF. DNA of the CDR3: TGTGCCATCAGTGAGTCGAGAGGAGGGCGAAACTATGGCTACACCTTC.

The chain links TRBV9 to TRBJ1-5; D not certain. V gave up 5 bases and J gave up 2 bases, with 8 bases separating them. Germline loops: CDR1 SGDLS, CDR2 YYNGEE. The length of the CDR3 is 13 residues. The CDR3 DNA is TGTGCCAGCAGTCCTGAAGGCAATCAGCCCCAGCATTTT. Protein product: CASSPEGNQPQHF.

The rearrangement uses TRBV27 and TRBJ1-1; 7 bases are a match to TRBD1. V shed 5 bases, J shed 1 base, and the junction held 7 bases outside the gene matches. Germline V lookup: CDR1 MNHEY, CDR2 SMNVEV (reference sequence). This CDR3 is built from 15 residues. In nucleotides, the CDR3 is TGTGCCAGCAGTCCCAGACAGGGTTGGAACACTGAAGCTTTCTTT. Encoded protein: CASSPRQGWNTEAFF.

This chain links TRBV7-2 with TRBJ2-7; 7 nucleotides match TRBD1. J gave up 0 bases and V 4 bases, and 6 bases lay outside the gene matches. This CDR3 contains 15 residues. The V gene's germline CDR1 is SGHTA and CDR2 FQGNSA. CDR3: CASSSVTGSSYEQYF. CDR3 coding DNA: TGTGCCAGCAGCTCGGTGACAGGGAGCTCCTACGAGCAGTACTTC.

This chain uses TRBV7-2 with TRBJ1-6, with D unresolved. CDR3 size: 16 residues. Trimming pared 1 base from V and 4 bases from J, leaving 11 bases between. CDR1 is SGHTA, CDR2 FQGNSA, per germline. CDR3 region: CASSLEWAAYNSPLHF. CDR3 nucleotide sequence: TGTGCCAGCAGCTTAGAGTGGGCAGCTTATAATTCACCCCTCCACTTT.

V is TRBV2 and J is TRBJ1-4; TRBD1 agrees at 7 bases. Germline CDR1 SNHLY, CDR2 FYNNEI. The CDR3 spans 13 residues. Trimming took 4 bases from V and 8 from J; bases not matched to a gene: 4. CDR3: CASSGQGGEKLFF. In nucleotides, the CDR3 is TGTGCCAGCAGTGGCCAGGGGGGGGAAAAACTGTTTTTT.

The chain couples TRBV24-1 to TRBJ1-1; the D is unclear. V gave up 3 bases and J gave up 6 bases, with 10 bases separating them. Germline lookup yields CDR1 KGHDR and CDR2 SFDVKD. The CDR3 is 13 residues long. The CDR3 DNA sequence: TGTGCCACCAGTGATCCAATGAGGGCTGAAGCTTTCTTT. It is translated as CATSDPMRAEAFF.

The CDR3 spells CATQQGLILYNEQFF. CDR3 DNA: TGTGCCACCCAACAGGGCCTGATCCTCTACAATGAGCAGTTCTTC. The rearrangement uses TRBV15 and TRBJ2-1, with D maybe TRBD1 (6 bases). The V and J ends lost 8 bases and 3 bases respectively, with 17 bases between them. In germline, CDR1 is LNHNV, CDR2 YYDKDF (reference sequence). The CDR3 contains 15 residues.

This clone was seen a few times. The chain links TRBV19 to TRBJ2-3; D gene unclear. This CDR3 comprises 14 residues. Deletions cut 6 bases from V and 0 bases from J, with 10 bases between. Germline lookup yields CDR1 LNHDA and CDR2 SQIVND (reference sequence). In DNA form, the CDR3 reads TGTGCCAGTAGAGTTGCGACTAGCACAGATACGCAGTATTTT. Protein product: CASRVATSTDTQYF.

This chain uses TRBV27 with TRBJ1-2; 8 bases agree with TRBD1. This CDR3 spans 13 amino acids. The germline CDR1 and CDR2 sequences are MNHEY and SMNVEV (reference sequence). Trimming cost V 7 bases and J 8 bases; bases outside gene matches: 9. CDR3 amino acids: CASTTGAGAGYTF. The CDR3 DNA is TGTGCCAGCACGACAGGGGCGGGGGCAGGCTACACCTTC.

The chain has TRBV6-5 and TRBJ1-1; D may be TRBD1 (5 bases). Germline V gene data show CDR1 as MNHEY and CDR2 as SVGAGI. V dropped 4 bases and J dropped 6 bases, with 18 bases sitting between them. The CDR3 runs 15 residues. The DNA for the CDR3 is TGTGCCAGCAGTTCCGGACTGGGGAGGGGCGCTGAAGCTTTCTTT. It specifies CASSSGLGRGAEAFF.

CDR3 in DNA: TGTGCCAGCAGGAGAAACACCATATATTTT. Its translation: CASRRNTIYF. V is TRBV12-3 or TRBV12-4 and J is TRBJ1-3; no clear D gene. V was shortened by 6 bases and J by 5 bases, with 2 bases between the two germline ends. The CDR3 has 10 residues.

This sequence joins TRBV5-1 and TRBJ2-1; TRBD2 matches at 8 bases. CDR3 size: 15 residues. Germline CDR1 SGHRS, CDR2 YFSETQ. Unmatched junction bases numbered 7, after V lost 0 bases and J lost 8 bases. The CDR3 DNA follows: TGCGCCAGCAGCTTGGGGATAGCGGGAACCTATGAGCAGTTCTTC. Translation gives CASSLGIAGTYEQFF.